The 22 T cell receptor beta chains presented below share a single source sample, sequenced in a study of T cells in Graves' hyperthyroidism and ophthalmopathy. RNA transcripts were the template for amplifying TCR beta CDR3 regions. First-round RT-PCR targeting the TCR CDR3 was performed with the HTBI primer set. TCRdb itself ran the multiplex PCR reads through MiXCR, one entry per CDR3 protein. The sample lists 600,000 to 850,000 distinct CDR3 sequences, 15% to 20% occurring once. The sequenced sample consisted of blood. The source of these receptors is a woman in her forties or fifties with Graves' hyperthyroidism that later progressed to Graves' ophthalmopathy.

This sequence joins TRBV6-1 and TRBJ1-3, with D unresolved. Germline V gives CDR1 MNHNS, CDR2 SASEGT. The CDR3 runs 12 residues. Trimming removed 5 bases from V and 9 bases from J, with 11 bases in between. The CDR3 DNA reads TGTGCCAGCAGTACGGCACGAAGCACCATATATTTT. It yields the protein CASSTARSTIYF.

Ten or more counts support this clonotype. The chain links TRBV18 to TRBJ2-7, with D hard to call. The V gene's germline CDR1 is KGHSH and CDR2 LQKENI. The length of the CDR3 is 12 residues. The V end lost 3 bases, the J end lost 2 bases, and 5 bases lay between the germline ends. This CDR3 reads CASSPQPYEQYF. In DNA form, the CDR3 reads TGTGCCAGCTCACCTCAGCCCTACGAGCAGTACTTC. Using reference TRBV18 and TRBJ2-7 for the parts outside the CDR3, the full variable domain is NAGVMQNPRHLVRRRGQEARLRCSPMKGHSHVYWYRQLPEEGLKFMVYLQKENIIDESGMPKERFSAEFPKEGPSILRIQQVVRGDSAAYFCASSPQPYEQYFGPGTRLTVT.

This clonotype was seen at least ten times. The chain has TRBV20-1 and TRBJ1-2; a possible D gene is TRBD1 (6 bases). Germline V gives CDR1 DFQATT, CDR2 SNEGSKA (reference sequence). This CDR3 spans 14 amino acids. Trimming removed 6 bases from V and 8 bases from J, with 22 bases in between. The CDR3 DNA is TGCAGTGCGCCTGAGGGGGGACCCGCTGGAGGCTACACCTTC. Encoded protein: CSAPEGGPAGGYTF.

The chain recombines TRBV15 with TRBJ1-6; tentatively, D is TRBD1 (6 bases). The ends were cut back, 0 bases at V and 14 bases at J, with 17 bases in the middle. Looked up from germline, CDR1 is LNHNV and CDR2 is YYDKDF (reference sequence). This CDR3 is built from 15 residues. CDR3: CATSRDTGNVLSLHF. The DNA for the CDR3 is TGTGCCACCAGCAGAGATACAGGGAATGTTTTGTCCCTCCACTTT.

This clonotype was observed a handful of times. The rearrangement links TRBV6-1 to TRBJ2-7, with a possible D match to TRBD1 (5 bases). V lost 4 bases, J lost 3 bases, and 13 bases lay in between. The CDR3 runs to 14 residues. CDR1 and CDR2 (germline): MNHNS, SASEGT. This CDR3 reads CASSVGRANYEQYF. The CDR3 DNA reads as TGTGCCAGCAGTGTCGGCAGGGCTAACTACGAGCAGTACTTC.

This clonotype has ten or more counts. For the CDR3, the DNA is TGTGCCAGCAGCCCTCGACAGGGCAATCAGCCCCAGCATTTT. Translating it yields CASSPRQGNQPQHF. The rearrangement uses TRBV7-2 and TRBJ1-5; tentatively, D is TRBD1 (6 bases). The ends were cut back, 5 bases at V and 2 bases at J, with 10 bases in the middle. Germline-derived CDR1 and CDR2 are SGHTA and FQGNSA. The CDR3 extends over 14 amino acids.

The chain uses TRBV18 and TRBJ2-3; perhaps D is TRBD1 or TRBD2 (5 bases each). The CDR3 totals 15 residues. V lost 6 bases, J lost 2 bases, and 15 bases lay in between. CDR1 and CDR2 (germline): KGHSH, LQKENI. The DNA for the CDR3 is TGTGCCAGCTCCGGAAGGTCCGGGGCCACAGATACGCAGTATTTT. Its translation: CASSGRSGATDTQYF.

The chain employs TRBV20-1 and TRBJ1-2, with TRBD1 matching over 9 bases. There are 13 residues in the CDR3. V shed 6 bases and J 2 bases; nucleotides not matched to a gene: 4. The germline V gene has CDR1 DFQATT and CDR2 SNEGSKA (reference sequence). CDR3: CSARDRANYGYTF. The CDR3 DNA sequence: TGCAGTGCCAGGGACAGGGCCAACTATGGCTACACCTTC.

The chain carries TRBV29-1 and TRBJ2-5, with TRBD1 matching 9 bases. V lost 6 bases to trimming and J lost 4 bases; unmatched junction nucleotides: 6. There are 13 residues in the CDR3. Germline values: CDR1 SQVTM, CDR2 ANQGSEA. In DNA, the CDR3 is TGCAGCGTCCCGGGACAGGGTCGAGAGACCCAGTACTTC. Translating it yields CSVPGQGRETQYF.

This clonotype occurred many times. This rearrangement joins TRBV2 to TRBJ2-1; tentatively, D is TRBD1 (6 bases). V was shortened by 4 bases and J by 2 bases, with 12 bases between the two germline ends. Germline loops: CDR1 SNHLY, CDR2 FYNNEI. The CDR3 is 15 residues long. CDR3 loop: CASSADSPPYNEQFF. The DNA of the CDR3 is TGTGCCAGCAGTGCGGACAGTCCCCCCTACAATGAGCAGTTCTTC. The full variable domain, with the rest looked up from reference TRBV2 and TRBJ2-1, is EPEVTQTPSHQVTQMGQEVILRCVPISNHLYFYWYRQILGQKVEFLVSFYNNEISEKSEIFDDQFSVERPDGSNFTLKIRSTKLEDSAMYFCASSADSPPYNEQFFGPGTRLTVL.

The chain joins TRBV29-1 to TRBJ1-2; no clear D gene. Germline CDR1 reads SQVTM; CDR2 reads ANQGSEA. V was pared by 7 bases and J by 5 bases, with 11 bases between. The CDR3 length is 11 residues. The CDR3 spells CSAYGGYGYTF. Here the CDR3 DNA reads TGCAGCGCGTACGGAGGGTATGGCTACACCTTC. Filled out from reference TRBV29-1 and TRBJ1-2, the complete variable domain reads SAVISQKPSRDICQRGTSLTIQCQVDSQVTMMFWYRQQPGQSLTLIATANQGSEATYESGFVIDKFPISRPNLTFSTLTVSNMSPEDSSIYLCSAYGGYGYTFGSGTRLTVV.

The table lists this clonotype with a few counts. CDR3 nucleotide sequence: TGTGCCAGCAGTGAAGGACAGGGTTACGCAGATACGCAGTATTTT. Translation gives CASSEGQGYADTQYF. The chain combines TRBV6-1 with TRBJ2-3; 7 bases are a match to TRBD1. The CDR3 is 15 amino acids. Germline CDR1 is MNHNS and CDR2 is SASEGT. The junction had 5 bases not matched to a gene; V was cut back by 1 base and J by 4 bases.

This clonotype has a count of ten or more. This chain joins TRBV12-5 and TRBJ2-5; TRBD2 agrees at 16 bases. The germline CDR1 and CDR2 sequences are LGHNT and FRNRAP. This CDR3 is built from 18 residues. V was clipped by 2 bases and J by 1 base; unmatched bases: 4. CDR3 residues: CASGLTGTSGGAQETQYF. CDR3 DNA sequence: TGTGCTAGTGGTTTGACCGGGACTAGCGGGGGGGCCCAAGAGACCCAGTACTTC.

The CDR3 loop is CASSLGRALTDTQYF. The CDR3 nucleotides read TGTGCCAGCAGCTTAGGTCGAGCCTTAACAGATACGCAGTATTTT. The chain uses TRBV7-8 and TRBJ2-3; D gene unclear. Germline CDR1 reads SGHVS; CDR2 reads FQNEAQ. This CDR3 has 15 amino acids. Trimming cost V 1 base and J 3 bases, with 11 bases left between them.

The CDR3 DNA follows: TGTGCCAGCAGTTACGACGGCGGCAACTCTGGAAACACCATATATTTT. Its translation: CASSYDGGNSGNTIYF. The chain couples TRBV6-5 to TRBJ1-3; D uncertain. V was cut by 2 bases and J by 0 bases, with 11 bases left in between. CDR3 size: 16 residues. Per germline, CDR1 MNHEY and CDR2 SVGAGI.

A few counts support this clonotype. The chain has TRBV6-1 and TRBJ1-5; TRBD1 might be the D (6 bases). Looked up from germline, CDR1 is MNHNS and CDR2 is SASEGT. V shed 2 bases and J shed 5 bases, with 13 bases lying between them. The CDR3 is made up of 15 amino acids. The CDR3 protein is CASSESPGADQPQHF. Written as DNA, the CDR3 is TGTGCCAGCAGTGAATCCCCAGGGGCTGATCAGCCCCAGCATTTT.

In its sample, this clonotype was seen many times. This chain connects TRBV19 to TRBJ1-1, with TRBD1 as a possible D gene (5 bases). The CDR3 spans 16 residues. Trimming removed 8 bases from V and 2 bases from J, with 21 bases in between. The germline V gene has CDR1 LNHDA and CDR2 SQIVND (reference sequence). Here the CDR3 reads CASRSEGLEVNTEAFF. The CDR3 region has the DNA TGTGCCAGTCGTTCAGAGGGGCTAGAGGTAAACACTGAAGCTTTCTTT. Filled out from reference TRBV19 and TRBJ1-1, the complete variable domain reads DGGITQSPKYLFRKEGQNVTLSCEQNLNHDAMYWYRQDPGQGLRLIYYSQIVNDFQKGDIAEGYSVSREKKESFPLTVTSAQKNPTAFYLCASRSEGLEVNTEAFFGQGTRLTVV.

In its sample, this clonotype was seen many times. The V gene is TRBV20-1, the J gene TRBJ1-1; 7 bases fit TRBD1. J was trimmed by 1 base and V by 5 bases; bases with no gene match: 4. Germline lookup yields CDR1 DFQATT and CDR2 SNEGSKA (reference sequence). This CDR3 region has 13 residues. The CDR3 DNA reads TGCAGTGCTTCCCGGACAGGGAACACTGAAGCTTTCTTT. This translates into CSASRTGNTEAFF.

This clonotype was detected a few times. The rearrangement joins TRBV15 to TRBJ1-1; D unresolved. The ends were cut back, 0 bases at V and 5 bases at J, with 13 bases in the middle. The CDR3 has 15 amino acids. Germline V gene data show CDR1 as LNHNV and CDR2 as YYDKDF (reference sequence). This chain's CDR3 is CATSRDRGIRTEAFF. The CDR3 DNA is TGTGCCACCAGCAGAGATCGGGGTATCCGAACTGAAGCTTTCTTT.

This clonotype was observed many times. The V call is TRBV3-1, the J call TRBJ1-2; D gene uncertain. Germline CDR1 LGHDT, CDR2 YNNKEL (reference sequence). The CDR3 length is 13 residues. The V gene lost 4 bases and the J gene lost 2 bases, with 8 bases spanning the gap. The CDR3 region has the DNA TGTGCCAGCAGCCGACGGGTCAACTATGGCTACACCTTC. This sequence encodes CASSRRVNYGYTF.

The V call is TRBV6-2 or TRBV6-3, the J call TRBJ1-2; tentatively, D is TRBD1 (5 bases). The germline V and J ends were trimmed by 7 bases and 2 bases, with 14 bases remaining between them. The CDR3 is made up of 14 amino acids. Germline-derived CDR1 and CDR2 are MNHEY and SVGEGT. The CDR3: CASTVGDRNYGYTF. The CDR3 DNA follows: TGTGCCAGCACGGTGGGAGACAGAAACTATGGCTACACCTTC.

This clonotype showed up just a few times. This chain uses TRBV6-2 or TRBV6-3 with TRBJ1-6; D might be TRBD1 (5 bases). CDR3 length equals 14 residues. V lost 8 bases, J lost 3 bases, and 11 bases lay in between. The germline gives CDR1 MNHEY, CDR2 SVGEGT. CDR3 bases: TGTGCCAGCTCCCAGGGATTCTATAATTCACCCCTCCACTTT. Encoded protein: CASSQGFYNSPLHF.